This entry describes one T cell receptor beta chain. These data belong to a study of ipilimumab plus nivolumab after autologous stem cell transplantation. Repertoires were generated with immunoSEQ multiplex PCR, while TCRdb's copy carries only in-frame clones and drops some. This sample has 3,000 to 3,500 clones, with less than 80% found just once. Patients got ipilimumab 1 mg/kg beginning 14 to 28 days post-transplant. From germline, CDR1 is SEHNR and CDR2 FQNEAQ (reference sequence). This CDR3 has 15 amino acids. Trimming pared 4 bases from V and 4 bases from J, leaving 16 bases between. This TCR was sampled from a male donor with primary mediastinal lymphoma. The chain carries TRBV7-9 and TRBJ1-1, with D maybe TRBD1 (6 bases). This specimen consisted of PBMCs, obtained in a trial of ipilimumab plus nivolumab as post-transplant consolidation. CDR3 DNA sequence: TGTGCCAGCAGCTCCGTTAAGGGGGGGAGCACTGAAGCTTTCTTT. Translating gives CASSSVKGGSTEAFF.